The text below deals with one T cell receptor (beta chain). Its antigen remains unknown. V lost 0 bases and J 0 bases, leaving 12 bases between the germline ends. Germline values: CDR1 MNHEY, CDR2 SVGAGI. The CDR3 is 17 residues long. Unique molecular identifiers were present in the TCR beta cDNA libraries. A population of roughly 0.9 to 11 million T cells gave rise to approximately 530,000 cDNA molecules. TCRdb fed the PCR reads into MiXCR, producing one record per CDR3 protein. This sample has about 460,000 distinct CDR3 sequences, with around 40% found just once. The data were taken from a study of post-analysis software for immune sequencing data. Study in general: Recorded subtypes: relapsing-remitting, secondary progressive, progressive-relapsing; some patients unannotated.

Study-level results: Controls significantly exceeded multiple sclerosis patients in normalized Chao1 diversity. Same-batch samples co-clustered strongly by F measure. Four or five TRBV segments occurring more often in patients than controls included TRBV5-6, TRBV5-1 and TRBV20-1.

The rearrangement links TRBV6-5 to TRBJ2-1; TRBD2 might be the D (5 bases). The sequencing input was blood. This TCR derives from a girl under 18 with multiple sclerosis. The CDR3 here is CASSYSAGISSYNEQFF. The CDR3 DNA follows: TGTGCCAGCAGTTACTCGGCGGGTATTAGCTCCTACAATGAGCAGTTCTTC.